Below, one TCR beta chain is given with its context. This clonotype has just a few counts. Its antigen target is currently unknown. The sample holds no much larger clone one base away, and base qualities are not on file. The sample originates from a study of post-analysis software for immune sequencing data (dated by TCRdb to 2014 to 2015). About the full investigation: Recorded disease courses included relapsing-remitting, secondary progressive and progressive-relapsing multiple sclerosis, with some patients lacking subtype annotation. A subset of samples was prepared in parallel using single-end sample barcoding, then pooled and co-amplified after Illumina adapter ligation. The patient repertoires were set against 10 or so previously published healthy control repertoires from donors whose ages ranged from about 6 to 25 years.

To demonstrate the VDJtools post-analysis software, the study profiled TCR beta repertoires from the peripheral blood of 10 to 15 young patients with multiple sclerosis. Multiple sclerosis patients were children and adolescents aged roughly 6 to 17 years. Reading from cysteine to phenylalanine, the CDR3 counts 14 amino acids. Only the CDR3 DNA stays, 42 bases, in frame from base 1. The germline V gene (reference sequence) supplies CDR1 DFQATT and CDR2 SNEGSKA. Preparation of the library involved PCR. Instrument used: Illumina HiSeq 2500. To reduce PCR and sequencing biases, unique molecular identifiers were built into the TCR beta cDNA libraries. Some 500,000 cDNA molecules were obtained per 1 to 10 million input T cells, so each molecule approximated one T cell. The patient libraries were prepared and sequenced using the same protocol as the earlier healthy control dataset. Samples belonging to the same batch were prepared together, multiplexed and sequenced on a shared HiSeq lane. As for how the authors treated the data: MIGEC was used to process the raw barcoded reads, and molecular identifier groups with only a single read were discarded before consensus assembly and CDR3 extraction. VDJtools was used for post-analysis of the clonotype tables, and diversity was normalized by down-sampling every dataset to the size of the smallest sample. Repertoire overlap clustering matched CDR3 amino acid but not nucleotide sequences to correct batch-related cross-sample contamination. TCRdb redid the processing of the public reads, applying fastp at Q25 and MiXCR, and retained in-frame beta chains. All rows with the same CDR3 protein become a single entry with the most common DNA and genes. These V and J calls rely on TCRdb rather than the paper's analysis. For this sample there are 650,000 to 850,000 distinct CDR3 sequences; approximately 53% appear just once. The biggest ten clones account for approximately 4.5% of the sample.

Overall study outcomes, separate from this receptor: Multiple sclerosis patients had significantly lower normalized Chao1 diversity than controls, a result that suggests substantial peripheral T-cell clonal expansion. Strong co-clustering of samples prepared in the same batch was shown by direct clustering with F measure, prompting a batch-effect correction. The control group was slightly older than the multiple sclerosis patient group. Significantly higher frequencies in patients than in controls were found for roughly five TRBV segments, including TRBV5-6, TRBV5-1 and TRBV20-1.

The rearranged chain carries TRBV20-1 and TRBJ2-5; the D gene assignment is ambiguous. The J call is uncertain, as TRBJ2-7 better fits the DNA end. The TCR was taken from a girl aged 10-17 years with multiple sclerosis. Specimen: blood. The nucleotide sequence reads as follows: TGCAGTGCAACCGGCTACTCACAGCCTTACGAGCAGTACTTC. This gives the protein CSATGYSQPYEQYF.